The next 19 T cell receptor beta chains were all read from a single sample in a study of breast tumors, draining lymph nodes, adjacent tissues. TCRdb re-analysed the multiplex PCR reads in MiXCR, keeping a single row per CDR3 protein. The table includes around 250,000 distinct CDR3 sequences, about 34% detected once. Samples came from axillary lymph nodes draining the breast cancer. Material for sequencing was axillary lymph node tissue. The source is a female donor with breast cancer. Some clones in this sample may be carry-over from other donors' samples.

The CDR3 here is CASSHRLAVRNEQFF. The CDR3 coding sequence is TGTGCCAGCAGTCATAGACTAGCGGTGAGGAATGAGCAGTTCTTC. This chain uses TRBV27 with TRBJ2-1, with TRBD2 matching over 9 bases. V shed 5 bases and J 7 bases; nucleotides not matched to a gene: 9. Germline loops: CDR1 MNHEY, CDR2 SMNVEV (reference sequence). CDR3 length: 15 residues.

This clonotype showed up many times. The chain links TRBV20-1 to TRBJ2-3, with D perhaps matching TRBD2 (6 bases). Trimming shortened V by 6 bases and J by 0 bases, and 16 bases separated the two germline ends. Germline CDR1 and CDR2: DFQATT and SNEGSKA (reference sequence). The CDR3 runs 15 residues. The CDR3, as DNA: TGCAGTGCCCACAGGAGGGTTCCTAGCACAGATACGCAGTATTTT. This translates into CSAHRRVPSTDTQYF.

As regards this clonotype: In this CDR3 the conserved last residue, phenylalanine or tryptophan, is missing, so a read error is likely. The chain couples TRBV19 to TRBJ2-1, with D maybe TRBD2 (5 bases). The CDR3 covers 16 residues. The germline gives CDR1 LNHDA, CDR2 SQIVND (reference sequence). V lost 5 bases, J lost 2 bases, and 16 bases lay in between. CDR3 region: CASSATRRAPYNEQFS. The DNA of the CDR3 is TGTGCCAGTAGTGCCACCAGGCGGGCGCCCTACAATGAGCAGTTCTCC.

This clonotype was counted only a few times. This rearrangement joins TRBV24-1 to TRBJ2-4, with TRBD1 matching 12 bases. Trimming took 1 base from V and 2 from J; bases not matched to a gene: 2. This CDR3 comprises 17 residues. CDR1 and CDR2 from the germline V gene are KGHDR and SFDVKD. The DNA for the CDR3 is TGTGCCACCAGTGATTTCCGGGACAGGGGGCCCAAAAACATTCAGTACTTC. Translation gives CATSDFRDRGPKNIQYF.

In this sample, this clonotype turned up a few times. The chain has TRBV6-5 and TRBJ2-3; D possibly corresponds to TRBD1 (7 bases). V lost 5 bases to trimming and J lost 7 bases, with 19 bases between them. CDR1 MNHEY and CDR2 SVGAGI come from the germline V gene. CDR3 size: 15 residues. CDR3 sequence (DNA): TGTGCCAGCAGTCCCGGGACAGAAGGGAGGAATACGCAGTATTTT. Translation gives CASSPGTEGRNTQYF.

This clonotype was recorded many times. The rearrangement joins TRBV5-1 to TRBJ2-2; D may correspond to TRBD1 or TRBD2 (5 bases each). Germline loops: CDR1 SGHRS, CDR2 YFSETQ. The CDR3 has 14 residues. The germline V and J ends were trimmed by 0 bases and 7 bases, with 10 bases remaining between them. The CDR3 region has the DNA TGCGCCAGCAGCTTGGGGGGGTACGTCGGGGAGCTGTTTTTT. This translates into CASSLGGYVGELFF.

This clonotype was detected many times. J is TRBJ2-5 and V is TRBV7-2, with 13 bases identical to TRBD2. The CDR3 length is 18 residues. V was pared by 5 bases and J by 5 bases, with 14 bases of the junction left unmatched. Germline V gives CDR1 SGHTA, CDR2 FQGNSA. The CDR3 loop is CASSPKPRLAGGGETQYF. CDR3 nucleotide sequence: TGTGCCAGCAGCCCGAAGCCCCGACTAGCGGGGGGCGGGGAGACCCAGTACTTC.

This clonotype was seen ten or more times. CDR3: CASSLSGGYYNEQFF. In DNA, the CDR3 is TGTGCCAGCAGCCTTAGCGGGGGGTACTACAATGAGCAGTTCTTC. The genes are TRBV7-2 and TRBJ2-1, with 10 bases aligning to TRBD2. CDR1 is SGHTA, CDR2 FQGNSA, per germline. The CDR3 contains 15 residues. V shed 5 bases, J shed 3 bases, and the junction held 4 bases outside the gene matches.

This clonotype was seen a handful of times. This rearrangement joins TRBV6-5 to TRBJ2-6; the D gene could be TRBD1 or TRBD2 (5 bases each). The CDR3 sequence is 16 residues long. With 5 bases removed from V and 0 bases from J, the gap between germline ends came to 11 bases. Germline V gives CDR1 MNHEY, CDR2 SVGAGI. CDR3 DNA sequence: TGTGCCAGCAGTGATCCGGGACCCTCTGGGGCCAACGTCCTGACTTTC. As protein: CASSDPGPSGANVLTF.

V gene TRBV29-1 combines with J gene TRBJ2-6, with a weak D call TRBD1 (5 bases). The CDR3 is 12 residues long. V was cut by 4 bases and J by 7 bases, with 8 bases left in between. Germline loops: CDR1 SQVTM, CDR2 ANQGSEA. CDR3: CSVAGLANVLTF. Here the CDR3 DNA reads TGCAGCGTTGCAGGGCTAGCCAACGTCCTGACTTTC. The whole variable domain, filled in from reference TRBV29-1 and TRBJ2-6, reads SAVISQKPSRDICQRGTSLTIQCQVDSQVTMMFWYRQQPGQSLTLIATANQGSEATYESGFVIDKFPISRPNLTFSTLTVSNMSPEDSSIYLCSVAGLANVLTFGAGSRLTVL.

The chain employs TRBV7-2 and TRBJ2-1, with TRBD2 matching over 12 bases. V dropped 4 bases and J dropped 6; count of bases not matched to a gene: 4. Germline lookup yields CDR1 SGHTA and CDR2 FQGNSA. The CDR3 is 15 residues long. Here the CDR3 reads CASSSSGRAINEQFF. The CDR3 DNA sequence: TGTGCCAGCAGCTCTAGCGGGAGGGCCATCAATGAGCAGTTCTTC.

This clonotype has ten or more counts. In DNA, the CDR3 is TGTGCCACCAGTGATCGGGGGGCGGGAACGAGCTCCTACAATGAGCAGTTCTTC. This gives the protein CATSDRGAGTSSYNEQFF. The chain has TRBV24-1 and TRBJ2-1, with D possibly matching TRBD2 (7 bases). Looked up from germline, CDR1 is KGHDR and CDR2 is SFDVKD. The CDR3 totals 18 residues. The V end was cut by 3 bases, the J end by 0 bases, with 17 bases between.

Ten or more counts support this clonotype. The rearrangement uses TRBV11-2 and TRBJ2-7, with D possibly being TRBD2 (6 bases). There are 16 residues in the CDR3. The germline CDR1 and CDR2 sequences are SGHAT and FQNNGV. V dropped 6 bases and J dropped 3 bases, with 21 bases sitting between them. CDR3 in DNA: TGTGCCAGCAGGGTTGGGCAAGCTTGGGGGGTCTACGAGCAGTACTTC. Amino acid sequence: CASRVGQAWGVYEQYF.

This clonotype was detected many times. The chain uses TRBV6-5 and TRBJ1-6; D gene unclear. V lost 5 bases, J lost 7 bases, and 15 bases lay in between. CDR3 length: 15 residues. Germline CDR1 is MNHEY and CDR2 is SVGAGI. The CDR3, as DNA: TGTGCCAGCAGTCACGGCGCGAACCTAAATTCACCCCTCCACTTT. Translated: CASSHGANLNSPLHF.

The chain carries TRBV19 and TRBJ1-6; unclear D gene. The V gene's germline CDR1 is LNHDA and CDR2 SQIVND (reference sequence). V was cut by 0 bases and J by 11 bases, with 14 bases left in between. CDR3 length: 15 residues. The CDR3 reads CASSIEPGAWTPLHF. CDR3 DNA sequence: TGTGCCAGTAGTATAGAGCCTGGTGCTTGGACACCCCTCCACTTT.

This clonotype was counted many times. This chain links TRBV24-1 with TRBJ2-3; 12 bases fit TRBD1. J gave up 11 bases and V 12 bases, and 14 bases lay outside the gene matches. The V gene's germline CDR1 is KGHDR and CDR2 SFDVKD. The CDR3 is 14 amino acids. The DNA for the CDR3 is TGTGCCGCCGTCCGGGGACAGGGGGCTGAGGAGCAGTATTTT. Translation: CAAVRGQGAEEQYF.

This clonotype was recorded many times. In nucleotides, the CDR3 is TGCGCCAGCAGCCTGGGACTAGCGGGAGCCTACGAGCAGTACTTC. Its protein is CASSLGLAGAYEQYF. This chain links TRBV4-1 with TRBJ2-7; 14 nucleotides line up with TRBD2. After removal of 4 bases from V and 2 bases from J, the junction contained 1 base not matched to a gene. The CDR3 consists of 15 residues. The germline V gene encodes CDR1 MGHRA and CDR2 YSYEKL.

The J gene is TRBJ1-3, the V gene TRBV11-2; D is perhaps TRBD1 (5 bases). The V and J ends lost 4 bases and 5 bases respectively, with 15 bases between them. The CDR3 contains 15 residues. Germline V gene data show CDR1 as SGHAT and CDR2 as FQNNGV. The CDR3 DNA reads TGTGCCAGCAGCTCACCGACAGAGTACCGAAACACCATATATTTT. Translation: CASSSPTEYRNTIYF.

As regards this clonotype: The junction shows a germline mismatch at one end, possibly a read error. The chain employs TRBV5-1 and TRBJ2-2; either TRBD1 or TRBD2 may supply D (5 bases each). CDR1 is SGHRS, CDR2 YFSETQ, per germline. The CDR3 runs to 17 residues. The CDR3 coding sequence is TGCGCCAGTAGCTCGGAGGCCGGGACGTGCAACACCGGGGAGCTGTTTTTT. It is translated as CASSSEAGTCNTGELFF.